This TCR beta chain stems from a study of molecular identifiers for immune sequencing clone quantification. Notes on the study in general: Clones carrying above 20 RNA copies accounted for over 99% of effector molecules, under 1% in naive cells.

TCRdb independently ran MiXCR on the PCR reads; one entry per CDR3 protein. The repertoire holds some 590,000 distinct CDR3 sequences, with about 25% as singletons. The germline V and J ends were trimmed by 5 bases and 10 bases, with 11 bases remaining between them. Germline V gene sequence: CDR1 SGHTA, CDR2 FQGNSA. This CDR3 is built from 11 residues. Input for naive CD8 libraries was roughly 19,000 to 1,100,000 sorted cells; the RNA fraction used was 10%, 30% or 50%. Based on a CD8+CD4-CCR7+CD45RA+ profile, naive CD8 T cells were sorted. Comment on this clonotype: Its target is not known. A much larger clone lies one base from this, so it may be a read error. The conserved phenylalanine or tryptophan normally closing the CDR3 is absent here, so this likely arose from a read error.

This chain links TRBV7-2 with TRBJ1-2; D gene uncertain. Sequencing input: naive CD8+ T cells from blood, with Jurkat cell RNA spiked in. This sample's subset: FACS-sorted CD8+CD4-CCR7+CD45RA+ naive T cells. The clonotype originates from a human donor in good health. Some libraries in this study had Jurkat cell RNA spiked in. The CDR3 reads CASSPPDDYTL. CDR3 coding DNA: TGTGCCAGCAGCCCCCCTGATGACTACACCCTC.